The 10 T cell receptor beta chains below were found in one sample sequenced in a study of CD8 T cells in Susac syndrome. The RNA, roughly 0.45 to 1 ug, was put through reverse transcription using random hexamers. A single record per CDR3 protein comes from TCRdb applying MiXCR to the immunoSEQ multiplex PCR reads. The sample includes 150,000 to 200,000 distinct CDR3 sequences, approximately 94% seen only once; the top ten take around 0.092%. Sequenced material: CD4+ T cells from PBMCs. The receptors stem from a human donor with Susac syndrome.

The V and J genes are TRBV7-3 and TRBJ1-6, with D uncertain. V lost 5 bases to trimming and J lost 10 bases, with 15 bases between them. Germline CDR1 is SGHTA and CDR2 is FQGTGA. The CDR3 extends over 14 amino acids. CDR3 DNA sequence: TGTGCCAGCAGCCCCGAGGGAGGTAACTCACCCCTCCACTTT. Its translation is CASSPEGGNSPLHF.

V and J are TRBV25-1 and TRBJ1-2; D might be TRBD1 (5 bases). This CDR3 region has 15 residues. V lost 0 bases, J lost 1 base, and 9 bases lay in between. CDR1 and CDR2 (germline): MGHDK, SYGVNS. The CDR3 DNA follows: TGTGCCAGCAGTGAATATGGGACGGGTAACTATGGCTACACCTTC. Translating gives CASSEYGTGNYGYTF.

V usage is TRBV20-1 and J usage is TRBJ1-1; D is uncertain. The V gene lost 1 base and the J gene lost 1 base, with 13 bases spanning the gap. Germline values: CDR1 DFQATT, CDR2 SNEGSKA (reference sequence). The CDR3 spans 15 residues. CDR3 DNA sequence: TGCAGTGCTAGAGCTACGGGGATAGGGAACACTGAAGCTTTCTTT. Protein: CSARATGIGNTEAFF.

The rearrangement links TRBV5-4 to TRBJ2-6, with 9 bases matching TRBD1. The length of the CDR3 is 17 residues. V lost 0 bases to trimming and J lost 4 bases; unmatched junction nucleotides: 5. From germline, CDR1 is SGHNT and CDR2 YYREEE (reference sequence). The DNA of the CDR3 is TGTGCCAGCAGCTTGGTGGACAGGGGATCCGGGGCCAACGTCCTGACTTTC. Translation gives CASSLVDRGSGANVLTF.

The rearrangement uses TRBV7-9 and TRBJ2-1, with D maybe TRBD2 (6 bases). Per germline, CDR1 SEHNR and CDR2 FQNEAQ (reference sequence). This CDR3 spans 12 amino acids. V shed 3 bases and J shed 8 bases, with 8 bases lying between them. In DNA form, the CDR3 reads TGTGCCAGCAGCTTCGGGAGCGATGAGCAGTTCTTC. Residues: CASSFGSDEQFF.

CDR3 amino acids: CSVGQIFTDTQYF. Written as DNA, the CDR3 is TGCAGCGTCGGACAAATTTTCACAGATACGCAGTATTTT. The chain recombines TRBV29-1 with TRBJ2-3, with D possibly TRBD1 on 5 matching bases. With 6 bases removed from V and 2 bases from J, the gap between germline ends came to 12 bases. The germline V gene has CDR1 SQVTM and CDR2 ANQGSEA. The CDR3 is 13 residues long.

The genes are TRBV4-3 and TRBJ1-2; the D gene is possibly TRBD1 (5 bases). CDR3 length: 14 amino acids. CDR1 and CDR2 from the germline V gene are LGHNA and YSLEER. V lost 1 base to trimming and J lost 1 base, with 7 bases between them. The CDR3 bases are TGCGCCAGCAGCCAAGCTGACAGTAACTATGGCTACACCTTC. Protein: CASSQADSNYGYTF.

For the CDR3, the DNA is TGTGCCTGGAGCGGCGGGTTTTGGACGGATAATTCACCCCTCCACTTT. Translation gives CAWSGGFWTDNSPLHF. The chain recombines TRBV30 with TRBJ1-6; unclear D gene. This CDR3 is 16 amino acids long. V lost 3 bases, J lost 5 bases, and 17 bases lay in between. The germline gives CDR1 GTSNPN, CDR2 SVGIG (reference sequence). The variable domain in full, completed from reference TRBV30 and TRBJ1-6, reads SQTIHQWPATLVQPVGSPLSLECTVEGTSNPNLYWYRQAAGRGLQLLFYSVGIGQISSEVPQNLSASRPQDRQFILSSKKLLLSDSGFYLCAWSGGFWTDNSPLHFGNGTRLTVT.

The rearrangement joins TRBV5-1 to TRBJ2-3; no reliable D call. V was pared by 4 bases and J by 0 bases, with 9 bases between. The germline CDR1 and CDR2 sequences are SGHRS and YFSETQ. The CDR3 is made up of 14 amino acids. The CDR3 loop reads CASSVQVSTDTQYF. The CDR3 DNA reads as TGCGCCAGCAGCGTACAAGTTAGCACAGATACGCAGTATTTT.

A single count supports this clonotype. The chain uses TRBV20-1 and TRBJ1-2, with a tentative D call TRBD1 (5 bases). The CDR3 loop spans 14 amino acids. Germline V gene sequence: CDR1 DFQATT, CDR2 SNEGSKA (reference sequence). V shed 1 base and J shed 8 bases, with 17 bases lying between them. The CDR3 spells CSARGPGLRDGYTF. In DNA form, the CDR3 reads TGCAGTGCTAGAGGGCCCGGCCTTAGGGACGGCTACACCTTC.